The next 11 T cell receptor beta chains were all read from a single sample in a study of early T cells in non-severe SARS-CoV-2 infection. Each CDR3 protein is one row after TCRdb ran MiXCR on the 5' RACE reads. The sample includes about 71,000 distinct CDR3 sequences, roughly an eighth of them seen just once. The sequencing input was whole blood. All receptors come from an adult who was a healthcare worker with PCR-confirmed SARS-CoV-2 infection or an uninfected control (not recorded which).

Many counts were recorded for this clonotype. This rearrangement joins TRBV12-3 or TRBV12-4 to TRBJ2-1; tentative D call: TRBD1 (5 bases). V shed 7 bases and J shed 4 bases, with 11 bases lying between them. The CDR3 extends over 13 amino acids. For the CDR3, the DNA is TGTGCCAGCAAGGGGCGATGGTACAATGAGCAGTTCTTC. The encoded protein is CASKGRWYNEQFF.

This clonotype occurred a few times. The chain combines TRBV20-1 with TRBJ2-1, with TRBD2 matching 12 bases. V lost 8 bases to trimming and J lost 15 bases; unmatched junction nucleotides: 11. Germline V gene data show CDR1 as DFQATT and CDR2 as SNEGSKA (reference sequence). The CDR3 consists of 12 residues. The CDR3 loop reads CSTASGGAVMFF. As DNA, the CDR3 is TGCAGTACGGCTAGCGGGGGGGCCGTTATGTTCTTC.

The sample holds a few counts of this clonotype. The chain links TRBV7-9 to TRBJ1-2, with a tentative D call TRBD1 (5 bases). Trimming shortened V by 3 bases and J by 8 bases, and 13 bases separated the two germline ends. This CDR3 comprises 13 residues. Germline V lookup: CDR1 SEHNR, CDR2 FQNEAQ (reference sequence). The CDR3 nucleotides read TGTGCCAGCAGCTTCCGAGGGGCGGCGGGCTACACCTTC. Protein sequence: CASSFRGAAGYTF.

The genes are TRBV6-6 and TRBJ2-3; no firm D call. Trimming took 5 bases from V and 4 from J, leaving 7 bases between them. Germline V lookup: CDR1 MNHNY, CDR2 SVGAGI (reference sequence). The CDR3 contains 12 residues. This CDR3 reads CASSPSADTQYF. As DNA, the CDR3 is TGTGCCAGCAGTCCTAGTGCAGATACGCAGTATTTT.

This clonotype was detected only a few times. This chain links TRBV20-1 with TRBJ2-1; D possibly uses TRBD1 or TRBD2 (5 bases each). Trimming shortened V by 5 bases and J by 0 bases, and 8 bases separated the two germline ends. The germline V gene has CDR1 DFQATT and CDR2 SNEGSKA (reference sequence). The CDR3 is 13 residues long. The CDR3 DNA sequence: TGCAGTGCTTGGGGGAGCTCCTACAATGAGCAGTTCTTC. Its translation: CSAWGSSYNEQFF.

V is TRBV6-2 or TRBV6-3 and J is TRBJ1-5; TRBD1 agrees at 8 bases. Germline CDR1 and CDR2: MNHEY and SVGEGT. J gave up 4 bases and V 7 bases, and 9 bases lay outside the gene matches. CDR3 size: 15 residues. This CDR3 is CASKTNRGENQPQHF. The CDR3 nucleotides read TGTGCCAGCAAAACCAACAGGGGGGAGAATCAGCCCCAGCATTTT.

This clonotype is labeled as medium-sized. The rearrangement uses TRBV4-1 and TRBJ2-1, with D perhaps TRBD1 (5 bases). The CDR3 has 16 residues. The germline V and J ends were trimmed by 2 bases and 2 bases, with 13 bases remaining between them. Germline-derived CDR1 and CDR2 are MGHRA and YSYEKL. DNA for the CDR3: TGCGCCAGCAGCCAACCCGACAGAGCACCCTACAATGAGCAGTTCTTC. Translated: CASSQPDRAPYNEQFF.

Only a few counts were recorded for this clonotype. This chain links TRBV29-1 with TRBJ2-3, with D unresolved. This CDR3 spans 15 amino acids. The germline V gene encodes CDR1 SQVTM and CDR2 ANQGSEA. Trimming stripped 1 base from V and 0 bases from J, with 11 bases between. In DNA form, the CDR3 reads TGCAGCGTTGAAGGGGCCAGCAGGAGCACAGATACGCAGTATTTT. As protein: CSVEGASRSTDTQYF.

The rearrangement links TRBV28 to TRBJ2-7; D perhaps matches TRBD1 (5 bases). V was clipped by 6 bases and J by 4 bases, with 10 bases between them. This CDR3 region has 12 residues. Germline CDR1 MDHEN, CDR2 SYDVKM. The CDR3 sequence is CASRIPGYEQYF. DNA for the CDR3: TGTGCCAGCAGGATACCAGGGTACGAGCAGTACTTC. Full variable domain (remainder filled in from reference TRBV28 and TRBJ2-7): DVKVTQSSRYLVKRTGEKVFLECVQDMDHENMFWYRQDPGLGLRLIYFSYDVKMKEKGDIPEGYSVSREKKERFSLILESASTNQTSMYLCASRIPGYEQYFGPGTRLTVT.

In its sample, this clonotype was seen a few times. The CDR3 sequence is CASSPRDRRETQYF. CDR3 DNA sequence: TGTGCCAGCAGCCCGCGGGACAGGCGAGAGACCCAGTACTTC. The rearrangement links TRBV12-3 or TRBV12-4 to TRBJ2-5; 8 bases line up with TRBD1. J gave up 4 bases and V 6 bases, and 7 bases lay outside the gene matches. The length of the CDR3 is 14 residues.

On this clonotype: Just one base apart from a much larger clone, this may be a read error. J is TRBJ1-1 and V is TRBV7-9, with no clear D. This CDR3 has 13 amino acids. CDR1 and CDR2 (germline): SEHNR, FQNEAQ (reference sequence). CDR3 sequence: CASSRTEATKAFF. The CDR3 DNA sequence: TGTGCCAGCAGCCGAACGGAGGCCACTAAAGCTTTCTTT.